Here is one TCR beta chain with its context. Its matching antigen is unknown. Sequenced by immunoSEQ multiplex PCR; TCRdb stores in-frame clones only, minus some. The sample holds about a million clones; around three quarters are singletons and the top ten take about 0.94%. The sample is drawn from a study of shared clonotypes between healthy human individuals. CDR1 is SNHLY, CDR2 FYNNEI, per germline. Trimming left V 3 bases short and J 5 bases short, with 10 bases between. The CDR3 length is 13 residues. Study results and limitations: Rarefaction curves obtained for sorted subsets showed sequencing incomplete despite large depth. Donor clonotype sharing was expected to depend on sequencing depth. It was observed that about 5% of naive CD4 clonotypes were shared across a handful of donors.

The receptor was isolated from a man younger than 35 in good health. Some clones in this sample may be carry-over from other donors' samples. This chain uses TRBV2 with TRBJ2-5, with D uncertain. Input material: memory CD4+ T cells from PBMCs. Subset described: CD45RA-negative fraction. The CDR3 DNA sequence: TGTGCCAGCAGTGACGAATCTTGGGAGACCCAGTACTTC. Protein product: CASSDESWETQYF.